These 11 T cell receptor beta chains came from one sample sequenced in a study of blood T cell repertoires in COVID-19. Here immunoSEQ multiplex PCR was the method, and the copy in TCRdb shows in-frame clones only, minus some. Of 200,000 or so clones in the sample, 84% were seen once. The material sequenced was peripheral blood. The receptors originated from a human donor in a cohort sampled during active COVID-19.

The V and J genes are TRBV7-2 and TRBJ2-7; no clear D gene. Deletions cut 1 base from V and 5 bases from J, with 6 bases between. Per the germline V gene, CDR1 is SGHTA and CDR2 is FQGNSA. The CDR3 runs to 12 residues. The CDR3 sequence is CASSLVADEQYF. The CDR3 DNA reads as TGTGCCAGCAGCTTAGTCGCGGACGAGCAGTACTTC.

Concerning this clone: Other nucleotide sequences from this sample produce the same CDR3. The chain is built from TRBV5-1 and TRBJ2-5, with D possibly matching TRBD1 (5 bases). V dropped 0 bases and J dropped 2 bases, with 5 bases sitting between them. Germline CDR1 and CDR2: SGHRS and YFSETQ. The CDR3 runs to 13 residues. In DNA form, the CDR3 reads TGCGCCAGCAGCTTGGGACAGCAAGAGACCCAGTACTTC. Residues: CASSLGQQETQYF. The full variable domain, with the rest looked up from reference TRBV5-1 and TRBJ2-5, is KAGVTQTPRYLIKTRGQQVTLSCSPISGHRSVSWYQQTPGQGLQFLFEYFSETQRNKGNFPGRFSGRQFSNSRSEMNVSTLELGDSALYLCASSLGQQETQYFGPGTRLLVL.

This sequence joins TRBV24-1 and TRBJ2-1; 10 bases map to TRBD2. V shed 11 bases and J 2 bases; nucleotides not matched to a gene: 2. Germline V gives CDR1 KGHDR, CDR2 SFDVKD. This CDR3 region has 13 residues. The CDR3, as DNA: TGTGCCAGCAGCGGGAGGGCCTACAATGAGCAGTTCTTC. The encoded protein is CASSGRAYNEQFF.

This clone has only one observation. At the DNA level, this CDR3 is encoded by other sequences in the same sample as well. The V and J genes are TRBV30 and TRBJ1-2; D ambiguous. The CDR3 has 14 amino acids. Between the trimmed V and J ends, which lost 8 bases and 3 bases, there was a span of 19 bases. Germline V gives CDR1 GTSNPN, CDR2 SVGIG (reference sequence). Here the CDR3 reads CAHPGEGGYYGYTF. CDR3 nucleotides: TGTGCCCACCCCGGAGAAGGAGGATACTATGGCTACACCTTC. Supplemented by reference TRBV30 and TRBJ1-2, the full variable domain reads SQTIHQWPATLVQPVGSPLSLECTVEGTSNPNLYWYRQAAGRGLQLLFYSVGIGQISSEVPQNLSASRPQDRQFILSSKKLLLSDSGFYLCAHPGEGGYYGYTFGSGTRLTVV.

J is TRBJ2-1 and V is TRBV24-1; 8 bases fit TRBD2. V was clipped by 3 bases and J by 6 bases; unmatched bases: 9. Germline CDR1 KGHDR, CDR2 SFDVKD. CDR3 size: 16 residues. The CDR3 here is CATSDLAGPKTNEQFF. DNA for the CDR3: TGTGCCACCAGTGATCTAGCGGGTCCGAAGACCAATGAGCAGTTCTTC.

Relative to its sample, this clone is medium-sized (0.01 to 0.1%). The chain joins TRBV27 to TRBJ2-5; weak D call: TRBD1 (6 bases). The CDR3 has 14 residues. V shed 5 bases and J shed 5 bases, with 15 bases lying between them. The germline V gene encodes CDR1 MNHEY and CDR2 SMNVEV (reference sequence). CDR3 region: CASSLYRDGETQYF. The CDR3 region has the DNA TGTGCCAGCAGTCTCTACAGGGATGGGGAGACCCAGTACTTC.

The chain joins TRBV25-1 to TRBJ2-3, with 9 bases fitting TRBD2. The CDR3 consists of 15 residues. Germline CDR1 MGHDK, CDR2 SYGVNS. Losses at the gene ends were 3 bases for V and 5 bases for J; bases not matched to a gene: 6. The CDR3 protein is CASSDQAGGGDTQYF. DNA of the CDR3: TGTGCCAGCAGTGATCAAGCGGGAGGTGGAGATACGCAGTATTTT. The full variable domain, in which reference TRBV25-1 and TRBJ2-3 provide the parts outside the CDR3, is EADIYQTPRYLVIGTGKKITLECSQTMGHDKMYWYQQDPGMELHLIHYSYGVNSTEKGDLSSESTVSRIRTEHFPLTLESARPSHTSQYLCASSDQAGGGDTQYFGPGTRLTVL.

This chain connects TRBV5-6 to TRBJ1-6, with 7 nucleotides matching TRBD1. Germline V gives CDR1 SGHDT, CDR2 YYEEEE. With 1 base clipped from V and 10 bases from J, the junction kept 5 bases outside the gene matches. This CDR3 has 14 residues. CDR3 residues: CASSLSQGDSPLHF. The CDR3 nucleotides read TGTGCCAGCAGCTTGAGTCAGGGGGACTCACCCCTCCACTTT.

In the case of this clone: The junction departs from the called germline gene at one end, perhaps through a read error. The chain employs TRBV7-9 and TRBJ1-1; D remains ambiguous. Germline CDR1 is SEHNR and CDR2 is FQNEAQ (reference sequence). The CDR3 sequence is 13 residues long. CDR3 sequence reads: CASSLASGNRRLF. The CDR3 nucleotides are TGTGCCAGCAGCTTAGCTTCGGGGAATCGACGACTCTTT.

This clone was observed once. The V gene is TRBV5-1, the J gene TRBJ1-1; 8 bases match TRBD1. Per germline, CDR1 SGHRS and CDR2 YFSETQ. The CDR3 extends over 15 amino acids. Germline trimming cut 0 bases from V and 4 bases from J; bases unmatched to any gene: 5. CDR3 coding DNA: TGCGCCAGCAGCTTGGAGGGCGGACAGGGCACTGAAGCTTTCTTT. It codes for CASSLEGGQGTEAFF.

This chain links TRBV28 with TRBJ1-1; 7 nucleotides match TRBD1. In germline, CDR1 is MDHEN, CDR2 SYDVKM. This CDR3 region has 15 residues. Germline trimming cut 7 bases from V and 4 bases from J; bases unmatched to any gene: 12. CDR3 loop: CASKGAMGQFTEAFF. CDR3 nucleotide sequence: TGTGCCAGCAAGGGGGCCATGGGACAGTTCACTGAAGCTTTCTTT.